Here is one T cell receptor (beta chain) with its context. The CDR3 contains 11 residues. Per the germline V gene, CDR1 is LNHDA and CDR2 is SQIVND (reference sequence). Deletions cut 3 bases from V and 14 bases from J, with 13 bases between. These data originate in a study of T cells in Graves' hyperthyroidism and ophthalmopathy. Study context: Sampling of peripheral blood happened at initial diagnosis, prior to any treatment.

A Clinical Activity Score of at least 3, a NOSPECS grade of at least 4 and a duration under 3 months were recorded in the ophthalmopathy patients. Diagnoses used clinical symptoms, serum thyroxine and TRAb, thyroid ultrasound and orbital computed tomography. Amplified TCR beta CDR3 regions derived from RNA transcripts. TCR CDR3 regions were first amplified by RT-PCR with HTBI primers. TCRdb called the multiplex PCR reads again in MiXCR, with one record for every CDR3 protein. The sample includes fewer than 450,000 distinct CDR3 sequences, around an eighth of them seen just once. The chain recombines TRBV19 with TRBJ1-2; D possibly corresponds to TRBD1 (6 bases). The sequence derives from a man in his forties or fifties with Graves' ophthalmopathy. Sequenced input: blood. The CDR3 is CASSIFGTSTF. The CDR3 DNA sequence: TGTGCCAGTAGTATTTTCGGGACATCGACCTTC.